The next 5 T cell receptor beta chains were all read from a single sample in a study of blood T cell repertoires in COVID-19. Profiling relied on immunoSEQ multiplex PCR, and the TCRdb table lists in-frame clones only, not all of them. The data show almost 350,000 clones, roughly 87% seen once. The sequenced sample was peripheral blood. These receptors came from a woman aged 55-70 years with COVID-19, enrolled during active disease.

J is TRBJ2-4 and V is TRBV10-1; 11 nucleotides align to TRBD2. CDR3 length: 17 residues. Germline V gene sequence: CDR1 WNHNN, CDR2 SYGVQD (reference sequence). The junction had 7 bases not matched to a gene; V was cut back by 6 bases and J by 0 bases. This CDR3 is CASSERGLAVAKNIQYF. The CDR3 region has the DNA TGCGCCAGCAGCGAGAGGGGACTAGCGGTAGCCAAAAACATTCAGTACTTC.

This chain connects TRBV27 to TRBJ2-1, with D possibly TRBD2 on 6 matching bases. From germline, CDR1 is MNHEY and CDR2 SMNVEV (reference sequence). The CDR3 is made up of 15 amino acids. V was shortened by 6 bases and J by 4 bases, with 16 bases between the two germline ends. The CDR3 here is CASRSQGLAYNEQFF. CDR3 sequence (DNA): TGTGCCAGCAGGTCCCAGGGACTGGCTTACAATGAGCAGTTCTTC.

The sample holds one count of this clone. The V and J genes are TRBV5-1 and TRBJ1-5; 12 nucleotides align to TRBD1. In germline, CDR1 is SGHRS, CDR2 YFSETQ. The CDR3 sequence is 18 residues long. After removal of 4 bases from V and 1 base from J, the junction contained 9 bases not matched to a gene. CDR3 DNA sequence: TGCGCCAGCAGCGGCCGGGACAGGGGGCGAATGAGCAATCAGCCCCAGCATTTT. As protein: CASSGRDRGRMSNQPQHF.

This sequence joins TRBV28 and TRBJ1-6; 7 nucleotides match TRBD1. This CDR3 has 14 amino acids. Germline CDR1 is MDHEN and CDR2 is SYDVKM. The V gene end was trimmed by 6 bases and the J gene end by 9 bases; junction bases not matched to a gene: 8. CDR3 region: CASRRTGASSPLHF. As DNA, the CDR3 is TGTGCCAGCAGACGGACAGGCGCGAGTTCACCCCTCCACTTT.

This chain uses TRBV18 with TRBJ1-2; 8 positions match TRBD1. Germline V CDR1 and CDR2: KGHSH, LQKENI. After removal of 2 bases from V and 6 bases from J, the junction contained 2 bases not matched to a gene. The CDR3 has 13 amino acids. CDR3 in amino acids: CASSPAGGHGYTF. In DNA, the CDR3 is TGTGCCAGCTCACCAGCAGGGGGCCATGGCTACACCTTC.